This paragraph covers one T cell receptor (beta chain) sequence. Researchers ran the PCR with 60 Vbeta and 13 Jbeta primers. The authors' processing: Among the unique TCR beta chains that a later analysis counted, around 72 million in all, 10 million to 14 million were shared. Measured with immunoSEQ multiplex PCR; TCRdb has only the in-frame clones, and not every one. Clone size and the V and J calls come from that table; the DNA yielded D and trimming. The sample carries about 36,000 clones, around 49% recorded once. The V gene's germline CDR1 is GTSNPN and CDR2 SVGIG (reference sequence). V lost 1 base, J lost 5 bases, and 5 bases stayed unmatched. The CDR3 has 13 amino acids. These data come from a study of cytomegalovirus exposure and HLA in healthy donors. Among the donors, all were healthy bone marrow donors.

The rearrangement joins TRBV30 to TRBJ2-7; 7 bases fit TRBD1. The clonotype originates from a woman aged 40 to 55 in good health and CMV-seropositive. Sequencing input: PBMCs. CDR3 nucleotides: TGTGCCTGGAGTGGGCAGGGGGTCAACGAGCAGTACTTC. Residues: CAWSGQGVNEQYF.